The 13 T cell receptor beta chains in this list originate from one sample, sequenced in a study of response to subunit inactivated influenza vaccine. TCRdb called the RT-PCR reads again in MiXCR, with one record for every CDR3 protein. This table has 500,000 to 600,000 distinct CDR3 sequences, about 11% appearing once. The sequences come from PBMCs from blood, collected on the day of vaccination. The source of these receptors is a man aged 45 to 65 who received an inactivated influenza vaccine.

The chain recombines TRBV2 with TRBJ2-1, with 13 bases aligning to TRBD2. The CDR3 is 18 amino acids. In germline, CDR1 is SNHLY, CDR2 FYNNEI. V was clipped by 7 bases and J by 4 bases; unmatched bases: 13. CDR3 coding DNA: TGTGCCAGCATTCCGGGACTAGCGGGGTCCGGGTCGTACAATGAGCAGTTCTTC. Its translation: CASIPGLAGSGSYNEQFF.

The J gene is TRBJ2-3, the V gene TRBV29-1; 7 bases agree with TRBD1. V shed 3 bases, J shed 0 bases, and the junction held 12 bases outside the gene matches. The germline V gene encodes CDR1 SQVTM and CDR2 ANQGSEA. The CDR3 runs to 17 residues. CDR3: CSVEVPTGQTSTDTQYF. CDR3 nucleotides: TGCAGCGTTGAGGTACCGACGGGACAGACAAGCACAGATACGCAGTATTTT.

This clonotype was observed a few times. The chain couples TRBV4-3 to TRBJ2-7; TRBD2 matches 7 bases. V trimming: 0 bases; J trimming: 3 bases; junction bases outside the gene matches: 11. In germline, CDR1 is LGHNA, CDR2 YSLEER. This CDR3 spans 17 amino acids. CDR3 residues: CASSQEYHGGSLYEQYF. The CDR3, as DNA: TGCGCCAGCAGCCAAGAATATCATGGCGGGAGTCTCTACGAGCAGTACTTC.

Ten or more counts support this clonotype. The chain combines TRBV9 with TRBJ2-2; D tentatively reads TRBD1 or TRBD2 (5 bases each). The CDR3 has 15 residues. Germline CDR1 SGDLS, CDR2 YYNGEE. The V and J ends lost 4 bases and 1 base respectively, with 11 bases between them. The CDR3 loop reads CASSWGSGNTGELFF. The CDR3 bases are TGTGCCAGCAGCTGGGGGTCCGGGAACACCGGGGAGCTGTTTTTT. The whole variable domain, remainder taken from reference TRBV9 and TRBJ2-2, is DSGVTQTPKHLITATGQRVTLRCSPRSGDLSVYWYQQSLDQGLQFLIQYYNGEERAKGNILERFSAQQFPDLHSELNLSSLELGDSALYFCASSWGSGNTGELFFGEGSRLTVL.

The rearrangement links TRBV20-1 to TRBJ2-1, with 10 positions matching TRBD2. Germline CDR1 reads DFQATT; CDR2 reads SNEGSKA (reference sequence). CDR3 length: 16 residues. V lost 0 bases and J lost 6; bases outside the gene matches: 8. Here the CDR3 reads CSARDQAGGPLNEQFF. CDR3 nucleotides: TGCAGTGCTAGAGATCAAGCGGGAGGGCCTCTCAATGAGCAGTTCTTC.

This rearrangement joins TRBV28 to TRBJ2-5, with 8 positions matching TRBD1. CDR1 and CDR2 from the germline V gene are MDHEN and SYDVKM. The junction had 9 bases not matched to a gene; V was cut back by 4 bases and J by 2 bases. This CDR3 is 16 amino acids long. The CDR3, as DNA: TGTGCCAGCAGTTACCCCCGGGGACAGGTACAAGAGACCCAGTACTTC. This encodes CASSYPRGQVQETQYF.

As regards this clonotype: This clone may be a read error of a much larger clone one base away. The V and J genes are TRBV29-1 and TRBJ2-1, with 12 bases identical to TRBD2. After removal of 5 bases from V and 7 bases from J, the junction contained 9 bases not matched to a gene. In germline, CDR1 is SQVTM, CDR2 ANQGSEA. This CDR3 is 15 amino acids long. CDR3 amino acids: CSVKRLAGERNEQFF. In nucleotides, the CDR3 is TGCAGCGTTAAGCGACTAGCGGGAGAGAGGAATGAGCAGTTCTTC.

V usage is TRBV2 and J usage is TRBJ2-5; D might be TRBD2 (6 bases). The V and J ends lost 4 bases and 1 base respectively, with 10 bases between them. Germline lookup yields CDR1 SNHLY and CDR2 FYNNEI. CDR3 length equals 14 residues. DNA for the CDR3: TGTGCCAGCAGTGTCGGGGGTGCCCAAGAGACCCAGTACTTC. This translates into CASSVGGAQETQYF.

The rearrangement uses TRBV5-1 and TRBJ2-7, with D perhaps assigned TRBD1 or TRBD2 (5 bases each). The CDR3 is 15 amino acids. Germline CDR1 and CDR2: SGHRS and YFSETQ. Trimming removed 1 base from V and 3 bases from J, with 14 bases in between. The CDR3 reads CASSLQPEGFYEQYF. Written as DNA, the CDR3 is TGCGCCAGCAGCTTGCAACCCGAGGGGTTCTACGAGCAGTACTTC.

V gene TRBV4-3 combines with J gene TRBJ2-2, with 9 bases fitting TRBD1. The V gene's germline CDR1 is LGHNA and CDR2 YSLEER. The V segment lost 1 base and the J segment 6 bases; nucleotides outside the gene matches: 6. CDR3 length equals 16 residues. CDR3 in amino acids: CASSQVLDRGPGELFF. CDR3 nucleotide sequence: TGCGCCAGCAGCCAAGTCCTGGACAGGGGCCCCGGGGAGCTGTTTTTT.

V gene TRBV6-1 combines with J gene TRBJ1-4; D is undetermined. Trimming left V 5 bases short and J 4 bases short, with 11 bases between. Germline V gene sequence: CDR1 MNHNS, CDR2 SASEGT. CDR3 length: 14 residues. For the CDR3, the DNA is TGTGCCAGCAGTCCTAGAGCACGTAATGAAAAACTGTTTTTT. Its protein is CASSPRARNEKLFF.

This clonotype was found a few times. The chain couples TRBV12-3 or TRBV12-4 to TRBJ2-2; TRBD2 agrees at 14 bases. The CDR3 length is 16 residues. With V trimmed by 5 bases and J by 6 bases, 5 bases remained unmatched. In DNA, the CDR3 is TGTGCCAGCAGTATGGGGACTAGCGGGAGCGCCGGGGAGCTGTTTTTT. Encoded protein: CASSMGTSGSAGELFF.

The V call is TRBV20-1, the J call TRBJ2-1, with 8 bases fitting TRBD2. Germline trimming cut 3 bases from V and 7 bases from J; bases unmatched to any gene: 8. This CDR3 has 14 residues. The germline gives CDR1 DFQATT, CDR2 SNEGSKA (reference sequence). The CDR3 spells CSASRGGARNEQFF. The CDR3, as DNA: TGCAGTGCTAGTCGGGGGGGGGCCAGGAATGAGCAGTTCTTC.